The clone carrying this T cell receptor beta chain was detected only a few times. The authors produced TCR alpha and TCR beta cDNA libraries with sample barcodes and UMIs by 5'RACE using constant-segment primers. TCRdb re-called the 5' RACE reads through MiXCR, storing one row per CDR3 protein. The data contain some 490,000 distinct CDR3 sequences, around a sixth of them singletons. This specimen belongs to a study of T-cell memory formation after mild COVID-19. CDR1 is SGHKS, CDR2 YYEKEE, per germline (reference sequence). V gave up 0 bases and J gave up 1 base, with 10 bases separating them. This CDR3 region has 15 residues.

Material: PBMCs or a T cell subset sorted from them (not recorded which). The chain joins TRBV5-5 to TRBJ2-5; maybe TRBD2 (6 bases). The clonotype was recovered from an adult woman who had mild COVID-19 (a few samples of this study predate the infection). Cell type and time point are not known. CDR3 loop: CASSLEVGGQETQYF. Written as DNA, the CDR3 is TGTGCCAGCAGCTTGGAGGTGGGAGGCCAAGAGACCCAGTACTTC.